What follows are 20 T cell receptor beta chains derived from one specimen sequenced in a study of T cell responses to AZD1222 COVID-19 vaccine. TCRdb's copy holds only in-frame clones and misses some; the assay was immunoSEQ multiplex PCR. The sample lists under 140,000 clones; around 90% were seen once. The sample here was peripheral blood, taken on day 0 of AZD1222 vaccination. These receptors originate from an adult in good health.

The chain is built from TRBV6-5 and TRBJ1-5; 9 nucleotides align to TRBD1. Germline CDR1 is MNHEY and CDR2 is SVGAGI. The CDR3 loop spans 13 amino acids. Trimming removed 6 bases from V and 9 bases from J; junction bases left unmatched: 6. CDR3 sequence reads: CASRRTGEGPQHF. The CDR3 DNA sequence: TGTGCCAGCAGGCGGACAGGGGAAGGGCCCCAGCATTTT.

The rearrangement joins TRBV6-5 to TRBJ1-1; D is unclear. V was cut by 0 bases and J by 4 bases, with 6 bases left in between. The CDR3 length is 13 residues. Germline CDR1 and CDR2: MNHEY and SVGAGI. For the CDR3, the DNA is TGTGCCAGCAGTTACTCGGACCCCACTGAAGCTTTCTTT. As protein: CASSYSDPTEAFF.

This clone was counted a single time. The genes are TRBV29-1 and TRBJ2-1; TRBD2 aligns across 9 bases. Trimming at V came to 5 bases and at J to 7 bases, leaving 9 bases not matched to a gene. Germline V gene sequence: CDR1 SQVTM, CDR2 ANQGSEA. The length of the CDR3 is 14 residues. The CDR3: CSVRVASGTNEQFF. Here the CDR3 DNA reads TGCAGCGTTAGAGTGGCTAGCGGGACAAATGAGCAGTTCTTC.

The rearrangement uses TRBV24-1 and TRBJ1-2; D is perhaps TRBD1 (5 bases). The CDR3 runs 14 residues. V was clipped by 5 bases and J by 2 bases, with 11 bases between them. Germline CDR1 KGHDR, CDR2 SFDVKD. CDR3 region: CATSVRDGNYGYTF. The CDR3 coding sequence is TGTGCCACCAGTGTCAGGGACGGGAACTATGGCTACACCTTC.

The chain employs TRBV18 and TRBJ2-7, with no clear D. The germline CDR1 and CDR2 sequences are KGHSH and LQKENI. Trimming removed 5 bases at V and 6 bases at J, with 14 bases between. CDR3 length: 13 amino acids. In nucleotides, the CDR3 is TGTGCCAGCTCAGTACGAACAGAGAGCGAGCAGTACTTC. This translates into CASSVRTESEQYF.

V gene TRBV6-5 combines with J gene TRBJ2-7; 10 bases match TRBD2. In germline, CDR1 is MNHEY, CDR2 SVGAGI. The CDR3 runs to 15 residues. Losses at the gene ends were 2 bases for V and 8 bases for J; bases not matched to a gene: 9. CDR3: CASSYGTSVSSKQYF. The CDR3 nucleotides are TGTGCCAGCAGTTACGGGACTAGCGTTTCTTCCAAGCAGTACTTC.

The CDR3 is CSARGGPFETQYF. CDR3 in DNA: TGCAGCGCTCGGGGGGGCCCGTTTGAGACCCAGTACTTC. The genes are TRBV29-1 and TRBJ2-5, with 8 bases identical to TRBD2. CDR3 length: 13 amino acids. Germline CDR1 reads SQVTM; CDR2 reads ANQGSEA. J was trimmed by 5 bases and V by 7 bases; bases with no gene match: 9.

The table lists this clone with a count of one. The chain's CDR3 is CASTQGGDRGAGQPQHF. The CDR3 nucleotides read TGCGCCAGCACCCAGGGAGGGGACAGGGGAGCCGGTCAGCCCCAGCATTTT. The rearrangement links TRBV4-1 to TRBJ1-5, with 10 nucleotides matching TRBD1. J was trimmed by 6 bases and V by 7 bases; bases with no gene match: 15. The CDR3 extends over 17 amino acids. CDR1 and CDR2 from the germline V gene are MGHRA and YSYEKL.

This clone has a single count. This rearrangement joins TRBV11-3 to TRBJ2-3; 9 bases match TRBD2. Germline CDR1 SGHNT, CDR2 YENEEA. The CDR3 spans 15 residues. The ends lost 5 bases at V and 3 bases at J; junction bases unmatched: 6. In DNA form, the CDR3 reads TGTGCCAGCAGCCCCAGCGGGAGGAGGACAGATACGCAGTATTTT. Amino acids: CASSPSGRRTDTQYF.

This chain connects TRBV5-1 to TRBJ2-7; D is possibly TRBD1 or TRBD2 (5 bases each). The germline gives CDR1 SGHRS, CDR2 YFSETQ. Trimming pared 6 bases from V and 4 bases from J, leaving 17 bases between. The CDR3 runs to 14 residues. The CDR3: CASTRDPSEYEQYF. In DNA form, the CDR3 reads TGCGCCAGCACCCGGGACCCTTCTGAATACGAGCAGTACTTC.

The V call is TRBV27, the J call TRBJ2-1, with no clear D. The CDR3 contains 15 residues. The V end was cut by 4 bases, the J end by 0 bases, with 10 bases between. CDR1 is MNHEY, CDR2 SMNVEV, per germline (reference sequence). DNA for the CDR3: TGTGCCAGCAGTTCCGCCGCGACCTCCTACAATGAGCAGTTCTTC. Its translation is CASSSAATSYNEQFF.

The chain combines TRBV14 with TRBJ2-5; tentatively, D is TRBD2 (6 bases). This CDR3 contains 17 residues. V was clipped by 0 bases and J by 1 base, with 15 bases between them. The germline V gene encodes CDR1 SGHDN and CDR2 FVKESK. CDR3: CASSQDFKWGVQETQYF. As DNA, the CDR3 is TGTGCCAGCAGCCAAGATTTCAAGTGGGGGGTCCAAGAGACCCAGTACTTC.

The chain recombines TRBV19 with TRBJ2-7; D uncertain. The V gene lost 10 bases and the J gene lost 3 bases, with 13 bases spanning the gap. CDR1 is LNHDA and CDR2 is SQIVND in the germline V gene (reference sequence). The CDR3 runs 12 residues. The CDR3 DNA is TGTGCCACCGACGGTGGTGGCTACGAGCAGTACTTC. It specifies CATDGGGYEQYF. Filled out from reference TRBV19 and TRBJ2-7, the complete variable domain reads DGGITQSPKYLFRKEGQNVTLSCEQNLNHDAMYWYRQDPGQGLRLIYYSQIVNDFQKGDIAEGYSVSREKKESFPLTVTSAQKNPTAFYLCATDGGGYEQYFGPGTRLTVT.

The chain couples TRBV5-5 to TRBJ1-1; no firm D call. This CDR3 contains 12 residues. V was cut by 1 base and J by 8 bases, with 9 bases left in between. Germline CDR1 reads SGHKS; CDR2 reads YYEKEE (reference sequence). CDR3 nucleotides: TGTGCCAGCAGCTTGTACCGGAGAGAAGCTTTCTTT. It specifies CASSLYRREAFF.

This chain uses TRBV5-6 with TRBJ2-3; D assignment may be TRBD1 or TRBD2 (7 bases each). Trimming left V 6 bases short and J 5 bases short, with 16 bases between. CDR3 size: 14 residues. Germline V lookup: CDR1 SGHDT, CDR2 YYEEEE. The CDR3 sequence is CASKGGGREDTQYF. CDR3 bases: TGTGCCAGCAAAGGGGGCGGGAGAGAAGATACGCAGTATTTT. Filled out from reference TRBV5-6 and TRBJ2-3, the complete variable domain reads DAGVTQSPTHLIKTRGQQVTLRCSPKSGHDTVSWYQQALGQGPQFIFQYYEEEERQRGNFPDRFSGHQFPNYSSELNVNALLLGDSALYLCASKGGGREDTQYFGPGTRLTVL.

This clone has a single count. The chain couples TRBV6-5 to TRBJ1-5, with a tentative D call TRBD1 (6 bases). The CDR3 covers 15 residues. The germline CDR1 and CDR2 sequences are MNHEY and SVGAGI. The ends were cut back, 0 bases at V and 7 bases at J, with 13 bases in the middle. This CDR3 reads CASSYSVGAGQPQHF. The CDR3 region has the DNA TGTGCCAGCAGTTACTCGGTGGGGGCCGGGCAGCCCCAGCATTTT.

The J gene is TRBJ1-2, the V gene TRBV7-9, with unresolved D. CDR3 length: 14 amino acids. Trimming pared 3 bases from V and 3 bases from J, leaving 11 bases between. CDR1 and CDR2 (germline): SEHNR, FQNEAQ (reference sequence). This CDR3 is CASSLAGSDYGYTF. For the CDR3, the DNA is TGTGCCAGCAGCTTGGCGGGGTCGGACTATGGCTACACCTTC.

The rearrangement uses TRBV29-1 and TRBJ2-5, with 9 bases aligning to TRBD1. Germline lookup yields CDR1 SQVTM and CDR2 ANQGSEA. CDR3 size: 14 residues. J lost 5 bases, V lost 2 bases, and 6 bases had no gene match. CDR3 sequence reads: CSVEYGTGRETQYF. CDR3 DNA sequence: TGCAGCGTTGAATACGGGACAGGGCGGGAGACCCAGTACTTC.

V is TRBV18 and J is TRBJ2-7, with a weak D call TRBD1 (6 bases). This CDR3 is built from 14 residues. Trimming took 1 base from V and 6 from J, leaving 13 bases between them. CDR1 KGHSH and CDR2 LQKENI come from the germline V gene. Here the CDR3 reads CASSPRTAASEQYF. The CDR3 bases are TGTGCCAGCTCACCACGGACAGCGGCCAGCGAGCAGTACTTC.

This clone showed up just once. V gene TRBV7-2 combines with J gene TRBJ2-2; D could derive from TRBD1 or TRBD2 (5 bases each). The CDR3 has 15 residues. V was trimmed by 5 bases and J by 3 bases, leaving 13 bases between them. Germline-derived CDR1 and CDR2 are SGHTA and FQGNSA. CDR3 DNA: TGTGCCAGCAGCCCACGGGGCCTCTACACCGGGGAGCTGTTTTTT. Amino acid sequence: CASSPRGLYTGELFF. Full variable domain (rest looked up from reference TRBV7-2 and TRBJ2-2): GAGVSQSPSNKVTEKGKDVELRCDPISGHTALYWYRQSLGQGLEFLIYFQGNSAPDKSGLPSDRFSAERTGGSVSTLTIQRTQQEDSAVYLCASSPRGLYTGELFFGEGSRLTVL.